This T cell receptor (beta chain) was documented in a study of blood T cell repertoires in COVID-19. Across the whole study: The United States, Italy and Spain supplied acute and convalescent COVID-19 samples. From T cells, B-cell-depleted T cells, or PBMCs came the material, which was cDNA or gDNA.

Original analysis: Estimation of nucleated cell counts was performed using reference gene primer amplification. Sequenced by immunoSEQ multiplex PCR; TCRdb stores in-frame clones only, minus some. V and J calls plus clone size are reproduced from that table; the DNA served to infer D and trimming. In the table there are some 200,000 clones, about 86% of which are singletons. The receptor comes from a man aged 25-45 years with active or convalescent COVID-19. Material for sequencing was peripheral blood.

CDR3 amino acids: CASSTGQGYIPDTQYF. As DNA, the CDR3 is TGTGCCAGCAGTACAGGACAGGGTTATATCCCAGATACGCAGTATTTT. This chain uses TRBV28 with TRBJ2-3, with TRBD1 matching over 8 bases. Germline assignment: CDR1 MDHEN and CDR2 SYDVKM. V was clipped by 5 bases and J by 4 bases; unmatched bases: 11. The CDR3 covers 16 residues.